Listed here are 16 T cell receptor beta chains from one sample, sequenced in a study of identifying expanded T cells in peripheral blood. Data came from immunoSEQ multiplex PCR; TCRdb stores just in-frame clones and leaves some out. The sample includes nearly 60,000 clones, about nine tenths seen only once; the top ten take roughly 3.5%. The sample was blood. Receptor source: a person aged 18 to 70 in good health.

CDR3 DNA sequence: TGTGCCAGCAGCTTACGCCCCATCCCCGGTTTGGCCGGGGAGCTGTTTTTT. Encoded protein: CASSLRPIPGLAGELFF. The chain joins TRBV7-3 to TRBJ2-2; D not certain. V lost 2 bases and J lost 6, with 19 bases in between. The CDR3 spans 17 residues. Germline-derived CDR1 and CDR2 are SGHTA and FQGTGA.

V is TRBV19 and J is TRBJ1-5; 8 bases agree with TRBD1. J lost 4 bases, V lost 4 bases, and 12 bases had no gene match. CDR1 and CDR2 from the germline V gene are LNHDA and SQIVND (reference sequence). This CDR3 comprises 17 residues. The CDR3, as DNA: TGTGCCAGTAGTACCCGGTTTGGACAGGGCGCAAATCAGCCCCAGCATTTT. Its translation is CASSTRFGQGANQPQHF.

J is TRBJ1-1 and V is TRBV5-1; D is unresolved. The V end was cut by 7 bases, the J end by 5 bases, with 15 bases between. CDR1 is SGHRS, CDR2 YFSETQ, per germline. The CDR3 runs 13 residues. DNA for the CDR3: TGCGCCAGCTCCAGGACGGGTATGACTGAAGCTTTCTTT. Translating gives CASSRTGMTEAFF.

The chain has TRBV4-1 and TRBJ2-5; 9 bases match TRBD1. Germline CDR1 MGHRA, CDR2 YSYEKL. The J segment lost 5 bases and the V segment lost 5 bases, leaving 3 bases of the junction unmatched. CDR3 size: 13 residues. CDR3 region: CASSYRGRETQYF. The CDR3 nucleotides are TGCGCCAGCAGCTACAGGGGGCGCGAGACCCAGTACTTC.

The chain is built from TRBV28 and TRBJ1-1, with TRBD1 matching over 11 bases. The germline CDR1 and CDR2 sequences are MDHEN and SYDVKM. With V trimmed by 7 bases and J by 3 bases, 7 bases remained unmatched. This CDR3 is built from 15 residues. In DNA form, the CDR3 reads TGTGCCAGCAAGGGACAGGGGGTTGGTGACACTGAAGCTTTCTTT. It is translated as CASKGQGVGDTEAFF.

This clone was counted between two and nine times. The V and J genes are TRBV11-2 and TRBJ1-1; D is undetermined. CDR1 and CDR2 from the germline V gene are SGHAT and FQNNGV. Trimming left V 3 bases short and J 1 base short, with 9 bases between. This CDR3 is 14 amino acids long. The CDR3, as DNA: TGTGCCAGCAGCTTTAACGTCCAGAACACTGAAGCTTTCTTT. Translation: CASSFNVQNTEAFF.

The chain employs TRBV5-6 and TRBJ1-6, with 7 bases fitting TRBD1. CDR3 length: 17 residues. CDR1 SGHDT and CDR2 YYEEEE come from the germline V gene. V gave up 0 bases and J gave up 6 bases; unmatched junction bases: 9. CDR3 residues: CASSLVGQVSSNSPLHF. CDR3 DNA: TGTGCCAGCAGCTTGGTAGGACAGGTATCGAGTAATTCACCCCTCCACTTT.

The chain employs TRBV7-2 and TRBJ1-4; possibly TRBD1 for D (5 bases). The CDR3 covers 15 residues. Germline CDR1 reads SGHTA; CDR2 reads FQGNSA. The V gene lost 2 bases and the J gene lost 6 bases, with 13 bases spanning the gap. The CDR3 DNA is TGTGCCAGCAGCTTAAAAAGGGGCGGGTATGAAAAACTGTTTTTT. Translation gives CASSLKRGGYEKLFF. The entire variable domain, with the rest obtained from reference TRBV7-2 and TRBJ1-4, is as follows: GAGVSQSPSNKVTEKGKDVELRCDPISGHTALYWYRQSLGQGLEFLIYFQGNSAPDKSGLPSDRFSAERTGGSVSTLTIQRTQQEDSAVYLCASSLKRGGYEKLFFGSGTQLSVL.

This clone has only one observation. The chain uses TRBV4-3 and TRBJ2-3; D may correspond to TRBD1 or TRBD2 (5 bases each). CDR1 is LGHNA, CDR2 YSLEER, per germline. V lost 1 base and J lost 0, with 14 bases in between. The CDR3 contains 17 residues. CDR3 amino acids: CASSQAWGTTSTDTQYF. CDR3 DNA: TGCGCCAGCAGCCAAGCCTGGGGGACGACTAGCACAGATACGCAGTATTTT.

The chain is built from TRBV7-2 and TRBJ2-4; 14 bases line up with TRBD2. J was trimmed by 0 bases and V by 4 bases; bases with no gene match: 8. From germline, CDR1 is SGHTA and CDR2 FQGNSA. The CDR3 extends over 19 amino acids. In DNA form, the CDR3 reads TGTGCCAGCAGCTCGGTGGGACTAGCGGGAGTGCTAGCCAAAAACATTCAGTACTTC. As protein: CASSSVGLAGVLAKNIQYF.

The V and J genes are TRBV7-9 and TRBJ1-1, with D perhaps matching TRBD1 (5 bases). V was cut by 2 bases and J by 1 base, with 8 bases left in between. Germline V gives CDR1 SEHNR, CDR2 FQNEAQ (reference sequence). This CDR3 region has 14 residues. The CDR3 sequence is CASSLNQGNTEAFF. CDR3 coding DNA: TGTGCCAGCAGCTTAAATCAGGGGAACACTGAAGCTTTCTTT.

The rearrangement joins TRBV9 to TRBJ2-2, with 9 bases identical to TRBD1. The CDR3 runs 17 residues. Germline V gives CDR1 SGDLS, CDR2 YYNGEE. The trim removed 2 bases at V and 3 bases at J, leaving 8 bases unmatched. The CDR3 nucleotides are TGTGCCAGCAGCGTCCGGACAGGGGAGAAGGACACCGGGGAGCTGTTTTTT. Protein product: CASSVRTGEKDTGELFF.

CDR3 loop: CASSGGVEAFF. Here the CDR3 DNA reads TGTGCCAGCAGTGGGGGGGTTGAAGCTTTCTTT. V is TRBV6-5 and J is TRBJ1-1; TRBD1 might be the D (5 bases). Germline lookup yields CDR1 MNHEY and CDR2 SVGAGI. Trimming took off 5 bases at V and 7 bases at J, with 8 bases between the two ends. The CDR3 contains 11 residues.

The chain carries TRBV7-2 and TRBJ2-6; possible D gene TRBD2, 5 bases. Germline V lookup: CDR1 SGHTA, CDR2 FQGNSA. The CDR3 is 17 amino acids. Trimming took 3 bases from V and 0 from J, leaving 12 bases between them. CDR3: CASSFPGLNSGANVLTF. For the CDR3, the DNA is TGTGCCAGCAGCTTTCCGGGGTTGAACTCTGGGGCCAACGTCCTGACTTTC.

This clone has just a few counts. The chain recombines TRBV7-6 with TRBJ1-2, with D possibly being TRBD1 (5 bases). The CDR3 runs to 13 residues. Per germline, CDR1 SGHVS and CDR2 FNYEAQ. V was cut by 1 base and J by 5 bases, with 8 bases left in between. In nucleotides, the CDR3 is TGTGCCAGCAGCTTAGGACAGATGTATGGCTACACCTTC. Protein product: CASSLGQMYGYTF.

The chain uses TRBV5-6 and TRBJ2-3; tentative D call: TRBD1 (6 bases). CDR3 length: 16 amino acids. Germline CDR1 is SGHDT and CDR2 is YYEEEE. V shed 0 bases and J shed 0 bases, with 11 bases lying between them. The CDR3 reads CASSLGPGASTDTQYF. The DNA of the CDR3 is TGTGCCAGCAGCTTGGGCCCAGGGGCTAGCACAGATACGCAGTATTTT.